Shown below are 15 T cell receptor beta chains from a single sample sequenced in a study of blood T cell repertoires in COVID-19 (dated by TCRdb to 2020 to 2022). The library was built by means of the immunoSEQ multiplex PCR assay. Not all clones reach the TCRdb copy of this immuneACCESS table, which keeps in-frame sequences only. Checked studies attribute under half of the gap to unresolved V genes and leave the rest unexplained. The sample table shows 330,000 or so clones, and more than 70% are seen once. The ten most abundant clones make up just over 1% of the sample. Sequences were obtained from PBMCs or T cells enriched from blood (not recorded which). All receptors come from a woman between 25 and 40 years old who had been exposed to COVID-19.

The genes are TRBV27 and TRBJ2-3; D gene ambiguous. Trimming removed 0 bases from V and 1 base from J, with 5 bases in between. Germline CDR1 is MNHEY and CDR2 is SMNVEV (reference sequence). This CDR3 is 14 amino acids long. The CDR3 region has the DNA TGTGCCAGCAGTTTATCGAGAGGCACAGATACGCAGTATTTT. Protein product: CASSLSRGTDTQYF.

The genes are TRBV6-5 and TRBJ2-7, with TRBD2 identical over 11 bases. The germline CDR1 and CDR2 sequences are MNHEY and SVGAGI. The CDR3 runs 15 residues. V lost 6 bases to trimming and J lost 0 bases; unmatched junction nucleotides: 4. The CDR3 DNA reads as TGTGCCAGCAGGAAAACTAGCGGGAGCTCCTACGAGCAGTACTTC. This codes for CASRKTSGSSYEQYF.

The rearrangement joins TRBV28 to TRBJ1-5; 12 nucleotides line up with TRBD1. This CDR3 is 14 amino acids long. With 5 bases clipped from V and 10 bases from J, the junction kept 6 bases outside the gene matches. Germline V gene sequence: CDR1 MDHEN, CDR2 SYDVKM. The CDR3 nucleotides read TGTGCCAGCAGTAACAGGGACAGGGGGCCACCCCAGCATTTT. Its translation: CASSNRDRGPPQHF.

V usage is TRBV14 and J usage is TRBJ1-2, with a tentative D call TRBD1 (5 bases). The V gene lost 1 base and the J gene lost 8 bases, with 11 bases spanning the gap. Germline loops: CDR1 SGHDN, CDR2 FVKESK. This CDR3 comprises 13 residues. Here the CDR3 reads CASSQVRTRGYTF. The CDR3 bases are TGTGCCAGCAGCCAAGTGCGGACAAGAGGCTACACCTTC.

The V and J genes are TRBV2 and TRBJ1-1, with 8 bases matching TRBD1. Germline loops: CDR1 SNHLY, CDR2 FYNNEI. V trimming: 2 bases; J trimming: 10 bases; junction bases outside the gene matches: 6. The length of the CDR3 is 13 residues. The CDR3: CASSERADRVAFF. CDR3 nucleotide sequence: TGTGCCAGCAGTGAACGGGCGGACAGGGTAGCTTTCTTT.

The chain has TRBV28 and TRBJ1-1; D not certain. V lost 10 bases and J 0 bases, leaving 12 bases between the germline ends. The CDR3 sequence is 13 residues long. Germline CDR1 and CDR2: MDHEN and SYDVKM. CDR3 sequence reads: CATRPRLNTEAFF. The CDR3 DNA reads TGTGCCACCCGGCCTAGACTGAACACTGAAGCTTTCTTT.

CDR3 sequence: CASSLGTGEDQPQHF. CDR3 DNA sequence: TGTGCCAGCAGCTTAGGGACAGGGGAAGATCAGCCCCAGCATTTT. This chain uses TRBV7-6 with TRBJ1-5; 9 bases align to TRBD1. Germline values: CDR1 SGHVS, CDR2 FNYEAQ. V trimming: 1 base; J trimming: 5 bases; junction bases outside the gene matches: 3. This CDR3 spans 15 amino acids.

The chain combines TRBV7-3 with TRBJ2-2, with D possibly matching TRBD1 (5 bases). Looked up from germline, CDR1 is SGHTA and CDR2 is FQGTGA. The CDR3 contains 14 residues. V lost 6 bases and J lost 1, with 9 bases in between. CDR3 amino acids: CASRRQGNTGELFF. The CDR3 DNA reads TGTGCCAGCAGGAGGCAGGGGAACACCGGGGAGCTGTTTTTT.

The gene calls are TRBV3-1 (or the pseudogene TRBV3-2) and TRBJ1-3, with D uncertain. This CDR3 is built from 12 residues. The germline CDR1 and CDR2 sequences are LGHDT and YNNKEL (reference sequence). V lost 4 bases and J lost 4, with 5 bases in between. In nucleotides, the CDR3 is TGTGCCAGCAGCCCTTTAGGAAACACCATATATTTT. Its translation is CASSPLGNTIYF.

The V gene is TRBV5-1, the J gene TRBJ1-4, with TRBD1 as a possible D gene (5 bases). V lost 5 bases and J 7 bases, leaving 21 bases between the germline ends. The germline gives CDR1 SGHRS, CDR2 YFSETQ. The CDR3 is 16 residues long. The CDR3 region is CASRPWGEAGFEKLFF. The CDR3 region has the DNA TGCGCCAGCAGACCTTGGGGGGAGGCAGGGTTTGAAAAACTGTTTTTT.

The V call is TRBV2, the J call TRBJ2-5, with D possibly being TRBD1 (6 bases). The CDR3 consists of 16 residues. Germline V gene data show CDR1 as SNHLY and CDR2 as FYNNEI. V was clipped by 6 bases and J by 5 bases, with 22 bases between them. The CDR3 region has the DNA TGTGCCAGCAGCTCCCAGGCCGGGACACAAGGGGAGACCCAGTACTTC. It is translated as CASSSQAGTQGETQYF. The full variable domain, rest sourced from reference TRBV2 and TRBJ2-5, is EPEVTQTPSHQVTQMGQEVILRCVPISNHLYFYWYRQILGQKVEFLVSFYNNEISEKSEIFDDQFSVERPDGSNFTLKIRSTKLEDSAMYFCASSSQAGTQGETQYFGPGTRLLVL.

This clone showed up just once. The V and J genes are TRBV7-9 and TRBJ2-7, with 9 nucleotides matching TRBD1. The junction had 13 bases not matched to a gene; V was cut back by 10 bases and J by 3 bases. The CDR3 sequence is 15 residues long. CDR1 and CDR2 (germline): SEHNR, FQNEAQ (reference sequence). CDR3 coding DNA: TGTGCCACCGAGAGAGAGACAGGGGGGGTCTACGAGCAGTACTTC. Translation gives CATERETGGVYEQYF.

This chain joins TRBV6-5 and TRBJ2-5; possible D gene TRBD2, 6 bases. V was clipped by 7 bases and J by 2 bases, with 14 bases between them. CDR3 length equals 14 residues. Germline CDR1 reads MNHEY; CDR2 reads SVGAGI. This chain's CDR3 is CASTVGEVQETQYF. DNA for the CDR3: TGTGCCAGCACAGTTGGGGAGGTTCAAGAGACCCAGTACTTC.

The chain employs TRBV19 and TRBJ2-7; 8 bases are a match to TRBD1. V was clipped by 2 bases and J by 2 bases; unmatched bases: 2. The germline V gene has CDR1 LNHDA and CDR2 SQIVND (reference sequence). The CDR3 is made up of 14 amino acids. Here the CDR3 reads CASSITGGPYEQYF. The CDR3 region has the DNA TGTGCCAGTAGTATAACAGGGGGGCCCTACGAGCAGTACTTC.

The chain combines TRBV19 with TRBJ2-1; D gene uncertain. With 0 bases removed from V and 0 bases from J, the gap between germline ends came to 9 bases. Germline CDR1 is LNHDA and CDR2 is SQIVND (reference sequence). The CDR3 consists of 16 residues. The CDR3: CASSIDPGFSYNEQFF. The CDR3 region has the DNA TGTGCCAGTAGTATAGATCCGGGTTTCTCCTACAATGAGCAGTTCTTC.